This T cell receptor (beta chain) comes out of a study of control samples from healthy donors and cancer patients. Germline CDR1 reads SGHTA; CDR2 reads FQGNSA. The CDR3 has 14 amino acids. Trimming took off 5 bases at V and 8 bases at J, with 15 bases between the two ends. Data came from immunoSEQ multiplex PCR; TCRdb stores just in-frame clones and leaves some out. The sample has 150,000 to 200,000 clones; 91% are singletons. The rearrangement uses TRBV7-2 and TRBJ1-4; D unclear. The sequencing sample was made of blood. The TCR was taken from a woman aged 30 to 39 in good health. The CDR3 sequence is CASSQGIWEEKLFF. The CDR3 DNA reads TGTGCCAGCAGCCAAGGGATTTGGGAGGAAAAACTGTTTTTT.